The entry that follows covers one TCR beta chain sequence. Its antigen is as yet unknown. This entry comes from a study of T-cell memory formation after mild COVID-19. V lost 5 bases, J lost 0 bases, and 14 bases lay in between. The CDR3 totals 16 residues. Germline V lookup: CDR1 SGHVS, CDR2 FQNEAQ. Regarding the study as a whole: There was a balanced CD4/CD8 profile in clones contracting day 15 to 85, and later expanders leaned CD4+. Largely, contracting CD4+ clones fell within CM and EM, and contracting CD8+ clones within EMRA.

Each CDR3 protein gets one entry after TCRdb re-called the 5' RACE reads with MiXCR. The data hold nearly 200,000 distinct CDR3 sequences, with 15% to 20% observed a single time. This TCR derives from an adult woman who had mild COVID-19 (a few samples of this study predate the infection). Cell type and time point are not known. The chain links TRBV7-8 to TRBJ2-1, with D possibly matching TRBD2 (5 bases). Sequencing was performed on PBMCs or a T cell subset sorted from them (not recorded which). The CDR3 is CASSPGWRRSYNEQFF. In DNA, the CDR3 is TGTGCCAGCAGCCCGGGGTGGCGCCGCTCCTACAATGAGCAGTTCTTC.